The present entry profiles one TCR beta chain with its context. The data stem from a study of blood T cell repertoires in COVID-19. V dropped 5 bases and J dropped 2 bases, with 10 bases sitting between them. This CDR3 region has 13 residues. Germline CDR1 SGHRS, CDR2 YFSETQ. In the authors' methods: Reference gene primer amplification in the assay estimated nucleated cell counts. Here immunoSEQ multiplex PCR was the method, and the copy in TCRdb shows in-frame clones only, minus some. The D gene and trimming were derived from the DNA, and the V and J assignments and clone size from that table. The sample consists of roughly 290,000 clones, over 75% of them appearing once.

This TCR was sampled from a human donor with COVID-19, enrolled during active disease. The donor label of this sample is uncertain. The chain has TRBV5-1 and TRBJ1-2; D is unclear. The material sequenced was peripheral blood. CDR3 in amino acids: CASSRGENYGYTF. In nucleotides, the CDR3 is TGCGCCAGCAGTCGAGGCGAAAACTATGGCTACACCTTC.